Below, 23 T cell receptor beta chains from the same sample are listed, as sequenced in a study of CD8+ T cells in alopecia areata. cDNA reverse transcribed from extracted RNA served as the sequencing template. Some clones are missing from TCRdb's copy, which holds only in-frame ones; the method was immunoSEQ multiplex PCR. The table has more than 90,000 clones, roughly 60% seen once; the top ten hold nearly 30%. Treatment defined: oral pan-JAK inhibitor, 5-10 mg twice daily. The sample was CD8+ T cells sorted from blood, taken at week 4, from a patient treated with tofacitinib. Source of these receptors: a human donor with alopecia areata.

This clone has more than one count but fewer than ten. The chain is built from TRBV29-1 and TRBJ2-7, with TRBD1 matching 11 bases. V trimming: 1 base; J trimming: 5 bases; junction bases outside the gene matches: 7. Germline values: CDR1 SQVTM, CDR2 ANQGSEA. CDR3 length equals 15 residues. The CDR3 spells CSVEGEWDRGNEQYF. The CDR3 region has the DNA TGCAGCGTTGAAGGCGAATGGGACAGGGGGAACGAGCAGTACTTC.

This clone appeared a few times. The chain recombines TRBV30 with TRBJ1-1; a possible D gene is TRBD1 (5 bases). Germline CDR1 GTSNPN, CDR2 SVGIG (reference sequence). The CDR3 runs 14 residues. The germline V and J ends were trimmed by 3 bases and 1 base, with 12 bases remaining between them. The CDR3 bases are TGTGCCTGGAGAGGAGGGGTTACGAACACTGAAGCTTTCTTT. Translating gives CAWRGGVTNTEAFF.

In its sample, this clone was seen a few times. The V gene is TRBV29-1, the J gene TRBJ2-7; possibly TRBD1 or TRBD2 for D (6 bases each). The germline V gene has CDR1 SQVTM and CDR2 ANQGSEA. Trimming removed 7 bases at V and 2 bases at J, with 21 bases between. The CDR3 runs 15 residues. The CDR3 is CSAQTGGGPPYEQYF. As DNA, the CDR3 is TGCAGCGCTCAAACTGGAGGGGGTCCACCCTACGAGCAGTACTTC.

V gene TRBV4-3 combines with J gene TRBJ2-7; a weak D match, TRBD2 (5 bases). V lost 1 base, J lost 4 bases, and 14 bases lay in between. The germline V gene encodes CDR1 LGHNA and CDR2 YSLEER. The CDR3 contains 15 residues. The CDR3, as DNA: TGCGCCAGCAGCCAAGCCTCAGTGAGGGATTACGAGCAGTACTTC. The encoded protein is CASSQASVRDYEQYF.

This clone was counted only a few times. The CDR3: CAWSEGVYYGYTF. The CDR3 DNA reads TGTGCCTGGAGTGAGGGTGTTTACTATGGCTACACCTTC. The chain carries TRBV30 and TRBJ1-2, with unresolved D. V was clipped by 1 base and J by 3 bases, with 9 bases between them. CDR3 size: 13 residues. CDR1 GTSNPN and CDR2 SVGIG come from the germline V gene (reference sequence). The variable domain in full, with the rest retrieved from reference TRBV30 and TRBJ1-2, is SQTIHQWPATLVQPVGSPLSLECTVEGTSNPNLYWYRQAAGRGLQLLFYSVGIGQISSEVPQNLSASRPQDRQFILSSKKLLLSDSGFYLCAWSEGVYYGYTFGSGTRLTVV.

The V call is TRBV2, the J call TRBJ2-5; 7 bases are shared with TRBD1. With 8 bases clipped from V and 3 bases from J, the junction kept 3 bases outside the gene matches. The CDR3 is made up of 12 amino acids. The germline CDR1 and CDR2 sequences are SNHLY and FYNNEI. The CDR3 spells CASSQGEETQYF. In nucleotides, the CDR3 is TGTGCCAGCTCCCAGGGGGAAGAGACCCAGTACTTC.

About this clone itself: Other DNA variants within this sample encode the same CDR3. This chain uses TRBV27 with TRBJ1-5; no clear D. V shed 2 bases and J shed 4 bases, with 6 bases lying between them. Germline-derived CDR1 and CDR2 are MNHEY and SMNVEV (reference sequence). The CDR3 spans 13 residues. CDR3 sequence: CASSLGSNQPQHF. The CDR3 bases are TGTGCCAGCAGTTTAGGGTCGAATCAGCCCCAGCATTTT.

The chain employs TRBV2 and TRBJ2-5; no clear D gene. The CDR3 is 12 amino acids. Germline assignment: CDR1 SNHLY and CDR2 FYNNEI. V lost 11 bases to trimming and J lost 5 bases, with 15 bases between them. CDR3 protein: CASSWNSETQYF. CDR3 coding DNA: TGTGCCTCCTCGTGGAATAGCGAGACCCAGTACTTC.

This chain connects TRBV27 to TRBJ2-3; weak D call: TRBD1 (5 bases). This CDR3 spans 14 amino acids. V lost 3 bases and J lost 2, with 9 bases in between. Germline V CDR1 and CDR2: MNHEY, SMNVEV (reference sequence). CDR3 sequence (DNA): TGTGCCAGCAGTTTGAGTGGGGCCACAGATACGCAGTATTTT. It specifies CASSLSGATDTQYF.

The chain employs TRBV6-5 and TRBJ1-5; tentative D call: TRBD1 (5 bases). This CDR3 spans 13 amino acids. The germline V and J ends were trimmed by 2 bases and 5 bases, with 7 bases remaining between them. Germline lookup yields CDR1 MNHEY and CDR2 SVGAGI. In DNA, the CDR3 is TGTGCCAGCAGTTACGGCAGGGATCAGCCCCAGCATTTT. Its translation: CASSYGRDQPQHF.

The chain uses TRBV27 and TRBJ1-2, with TRBD1 identical over 11 bases. Germline V gene lookup returns CDR1 MNHEY and CDR2 SMNVEV (reference sequence). This CDR3 has 15 residues. With 3 bases clipped from V and 4 bases from J, the junction kept 4 bases outside the gene matches. The CDR3 sequence: CASSFRTGGSYGYTF. CDR3 DNA sequence: TGTGCCAGCAGTTTCCGGACAGGGGGCAGCTATGGCTACACCTTC.

The chain joins TRBV7-8 to TRBJ2-1; 12 nucleotides agree with TRBD2. In germline, CDR1 is SGHVS, CDR2 FQNEAQ. The CDR3 extends over 16 amino acids. Trimming took 5 bases from V and 4 from J; bases not matched to a gene: 6. The CDR3 DNA reads as TGTGCCAGCAGCCCCCGACTAGCGGGGGAGTACAATGAGCAGTTCTTC. Translation gives CASSPRLAGEYNEQFF. Based on the CDR3 plus reference TRBV7-8 and TRBJ2-1, the full variable domain is GAGVSQSPRYKVAKRGQDVALRCDPISGHVSLFWYQQALGQGPEFLTYFQNEAQLDKSGLPSDRFFAERPEGSVSTLKIQRTQQEDSAVYLCASSPRLAGEYNEQFFGPGTRLTVL.

This sequence joins TRBV13 and TRBJ1-1, with D hard to call. With 5 bases removed from V and 1 base from J, the gap between germline ends came to 2 bases. Germline V CDR1 and CDR2: PRHDT, FYEKMQ (reference sequence). There are 11 residues in the CDR3. This chain's CDR3 is CASSQNTEAFF. In nucleotides, the CDR3 is TGTGCCAGCAGCCAGAACACTGAAGCTTTCTTT.

The V and J genes are TRBV25-1 and TRBJ2-3; D possibly uses TRBD1 or TRBD2 (5 bases each). Germline-derived CDR1 and CDR2 are MGHDK and SYGVNS. CDR3 size: 12 residues. Trimming removed 6 bases at V and 3 bases at J, with 7 bases between. This CDR3 is CASRWGTDTQYF. The CDR3 bases are TGTGCCAGCAGATGGGGGACAGATACGCAGTATTTT.

The chain carries TRBV28 and TRBJ2-3; weak D call: TRBD2 (6 bases). V lost 2 bases to trimming and J lost 5 bases, with 17 bases between them. Germline-derived CDR1 and CDR2 are MDHEN and SYDVKM. The CDR3 has 16 residues. The DNA of the CDR3 is TGTGCCAGCAGTTTAAGTTCGGCTAGCGCAGTAGATACGCAGTATTTT. Protein product: CASSLSSASAVDTQYF.

The chain carries TRBV19 and TRBJ2-2; 8 bases fit TRBD1. V lost 7 bases and J lost 4; bases outside the gene matches: 5. This CDR3 is built from 14 residues. Germline assignment: CDR1 LNHDA and CDR2 SQIVND (reference sequence). The chain's CDR3 is CASNPTGGTGELFF. CDR3 bases: TGTGCCAGTAACCCCACAGGGGGCACCGGGGAGCTGTTTTTT.

This clone has more than one count but fewer than ten. V and J are TRBV9 and TRBJ2-6, with D maybe TRBD1 (6 bases). The germline V gene encodes CDR1 SGDLS and CDR2 YYNGEE. The V gene lost 4 bases and the J gene lost 4 bases, with 12 bases spanning the gap. The CDR3 is made up of 15 amino acids. The CDR3 loop is CASSNHREGANVLTF. The CDR3 coding sequence is TGTGCCAGCAGCAACCACAGGGAGGGGGCCAACGTCCTGACTTTC.

This clone was counted only a few times. The V and J genes are TRBV25-1 and TRBJ2-7, with 8 bases aligning to TRBD1. The CDR3 spans 15 residues. With 3 bases clipped from V and 2 bases from J, the junction kept 6 bases outside the gene matches. Germline CDR1 MGHDK, CDR2 SYGVNS. The CDR3 DNA sequence: TGTGCCAGCAGTGATTACGGGACAGGCGCCTACGAGCAGTACTTC. Protein product: CASSDYGTGAYEQYF.

There are a few counts of this clone. The chain recombines TRBV29-1 with TRBJ2-7, with a weak D call TRBD2 (5 bases). The CDR3 covers 13 residues. The germline gives CDR1 SQVTM, CDR2 ANQGSEA. V was cut by 4 bases and J by 2 bases, with 12 bases left in between. Here the CDR3 reads CSVVDGSTYEQYF. The DNA of the CDR3 is TGCAGCGTTGTTGATGGGAGCACCTACGAGCAGTACTTC.

This clone was counted between two and nine times. The rearrangement uses TRBV4-1 and TRBJ2-1; D not resolved. V lost 3 bases and J lost 8, with 11 bases in between. The length of the CDR3 is 13 residues. The germline gives CDR1 MGHRA, CDR2 YSYEKL. CDR3 residues: CASSHAGLHEQFF. Written as DNA, the CDR3 is TGCGCCAGCAGCCACGCTGGGTTGCATGAGCAGTTCTTC.

The chain uses TRBV2 and TRBJ2-7, with a possible D match to TRBD1 (6 bases). The CDR3 loop spans 14 amino acids. Looked up from germline, CDR1 is SNHLY and CDR2 is FYNNEI. V was clipped by 4 bases and J by 1 base, with 11 bases between them. This CDR3 reads CASSVDRPSYEQYF. CDR3 in DNA: TGTGCCAGCAGTGTAGACAGGCCTTCCTACGAGCAGTACTTC.

The rearrangement joins TRBV15 to TRBJ2-7; TRBD2 matches 10 bases. Germline-derived CDR1 and CDR2 are LNHNV and YYDKDF (reference sequence). Losses at the gene ends were 0 bases for V and 6 bases for J; bases not matched to a gene: 11. The CDR3 covers 17 residues. DNA for the CDR3: TGTGCCACCAGCAGAGATCCGCCTCCTAGCGGGGGTGGCGAGCAGTACTTC. Amino acid sequence: CATSRDPPPSGGGEQYF.

The chain employs TRBV12-5 and TRBJ2-3, with 8 bases aligning to TRBD1. The germline V gene encodes CDR1 LGHNT and CDR2 FRNRAP. V trimming: 5 bases; J trimming: 2 bases; junction bases outside the gene matches: 9. The CDR3 has 16 residues. CDR3 sequence reads: CASGPPGGIDTDTQYF. In nucleotides, the CDR3 is TGTGCTAGTGGTCCTCCAGGGGGCATCGACACAGATACGCAGTATTTT. Using reference TRBV12-5 and TRBJ2-3 for the parts outside the CDR3, the full variable domain is DARVTQTPRHKVTEMGQEVTMRCQPILGHNTVFWYRQTMMQGLELLAYFRNRAPLDDSGMPKDRFSAEMPDATLATLKIQPSEPRDSAVYFCASGPPGGIDTDTQYFGPGTRLTVL.